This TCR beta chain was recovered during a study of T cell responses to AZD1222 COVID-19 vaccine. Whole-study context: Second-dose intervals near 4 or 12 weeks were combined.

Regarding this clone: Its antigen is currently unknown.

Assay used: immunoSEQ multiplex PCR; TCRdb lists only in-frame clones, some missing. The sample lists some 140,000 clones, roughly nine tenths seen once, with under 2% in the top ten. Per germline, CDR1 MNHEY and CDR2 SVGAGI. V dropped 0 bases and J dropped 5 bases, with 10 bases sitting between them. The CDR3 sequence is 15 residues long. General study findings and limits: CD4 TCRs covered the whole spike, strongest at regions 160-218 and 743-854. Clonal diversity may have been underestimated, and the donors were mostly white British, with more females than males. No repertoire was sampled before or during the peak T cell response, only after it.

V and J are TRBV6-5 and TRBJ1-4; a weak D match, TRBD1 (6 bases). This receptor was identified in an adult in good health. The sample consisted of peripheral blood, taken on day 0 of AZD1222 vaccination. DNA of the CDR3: TGTGCCAGCAGTTACTCGCAGGGGCCGAATGAAAAACTGTTTTTT. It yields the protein CASSYSQGPNEKLFF.